These T cell receptor beta chains were read from a single sample in a study of shared clonotypes between healthy human individuals. Assay used: immunoSEQ multiplex PCR; TCRdb lists only in-frame clones, some missing. The sample lists some 740,000 clones; almost 95% were seen once. Sequences were obtained from naive CD8+ T cells sorted from blood. Every receptor here comes from a man aged 25 to 40 in good health. Each CDR3 is given with its conserved first and last residue. The D gene is left open where the match is weak. Size values are once, few and many counts, or a class for expanded clones, and some rows have none.

cdr3_aa cdr3_nt cdr3_length j_call v_call clone_size d_call
CASSFGGNYGYTF TGTGCCAGCAGTTTCGGGGGAAACTATGGCTACACCTTC 13 TRBJ1-2 TRBV28 NA NA
CASSLTDTQYF TGTGCCAGCTCACTCACGGATACGCAGTATTTT 11 TRBJ2-3 TRBV18 NA NA
CASSLARSYEQYF TGCGCCAGCAGCTTGGCTCGGAGCTACGAGCAGTACTTC 13 TRBJ2-7 TRBV5-1 NA NA
CSSGQTPAGGDYEQYF TGCAGCTCAGGACAGACACCAGCGGGAGGGGATTACGAGCAGTACTTC 16 TRBJ2-7 TRBV29-1 NA TRBD2
CASSLGPASLYGYTF TGTGCCAGCAGCTTAGGTCCCGCTTCTCTCTATGGCTACACCTTC 15 TRBJ1-2 TRBV7-2 NA NA
CASTQTASGSYNEQFF TGTGCCAGCACCCAAACGGCTAGCGGGAGTTACAATGAGCAGTTCTTC 16 TRBJ2-1 TRBV7-9 NA TRBD2
CASTGAEETQYF TGTGCCAGCACCGGGGCGGAAGAGACCCAGTACTTC 12 TRBJ2-5 TRBV6-6 NA NA
CASRIQGEQFF TGTGCCAGCAGGATTCAGGGAGAGCAGTTCTTC 11 TRBJ2-1 TRBV6-1 NA NA
CASSLASGANVLTF TGTGCCAGCAGCTTAGCCTCTGGGGCCAACGTCCTGACTTTC 14 TRBJ2-6 TRBV7-9 once NA
CAARQGASGNTIYF TGTGCCGCCCGACAGGGGGCCTCTGGAAACACCATATATTTT 14 TRBJ1-3 TRBV28 NA TRBD1
CASSPSSHSYEQYF TGTGCCAGCAGCCCGTCCTCTCATTCCTACGAGCAGTACTTC 14 TRBJ2-7 TRBV7-9 NA NA
CASSLTSGNEQFF TGTGCCAGTAGCCTTACTAGCGGCAATGAGCAGTTCTTC 13 TRBJ2-1 TRBV19 NA TRBD2
CASSLSGANVLTF TGTGCCAGCAGTCTCTCTGGGGCCAACGTCCTGACTTTC 13 TRBJ2-6 TRBV27 NA NA
CASSFSRNSYEQYF TGTGCCAGCAGTTTTTCCAGGAACTCCTACGAGCAGTACTTC 14 TRBJ2-7 TRBV27 NA NA
CSVGGWTSGMGDTQYF TGCAGCGTGGGGGGATGGACTAGCGGGATGGGAGATACGCAGTATTTT 16 TRBJ2-3 TRBV29-1 few TRBD2
CASSFSGTGFNEQYF TGTGCCAGCAGTTTTTCCGGGACAGGGTTCAACGAGCAGTACTTC 15 TRBJ2-7 TRBV27 NA TRBD1
CASSFGSSGRAEEQYF TGTGCCAGCAGCTTTGGGTCTAGCGGGAGGGCGGAGGAGCAGTACTTC 16 TRBJ2-7 TRBV13 once TRBD2
CASSTGQRVRYNEKLFF TGTGCCAGCAGTACAGGCCAGAGAGTCCGGTATAATGAAAAACTGTTTTTT 17 TRBJ1-4 TRBV2 NA NA
CASSPPGVSTDTQYF TGTGCCAGCAGCCCCCCGGGCGTAAGCACAGATACGCAGTATTTT 15 TRBJ2-3 TRBV7-9 NA NA
CASSWGGDEQFF TGTGCCAGCAGCTGGGGTGGGGATGAGCAGTTCTTC 12 TRBJ2-1 TRBV28 once NA
CASSYAAGYEQYF TGTGCCAGCAGTTACGCGGCAGGCTACGAGCAGTACTTC 13 TRBJ2-7 TRBV6-5 once NA
CSVRFGQPYTGELFF TGCAGCGTTAGATTCGGACAACCATACACCGGGGAGCTGTTTTTT 15 TRBJ2-2 TRBV29-1 NA NA
CASSFERGEAFF TGTGCCAGCAGCTTCGAAAGGGGTGAAGCTTTCTTT 12 TRBJ1-1 TRBV7-9 NA NA
CASRGDGTSAPNTGELFF TGTGCCAGCAGGGGAGACGGGACTAGCGCGCCGAACACCGGGGAGCTGTTTTTT 18 TRBJ2-2 TRBV4-2 NA TRBD2
CASSLVLAGERGEQYF TGTGCCAGCAGCTTAGTTCTAGCGGGAGAGAGAGGCGAGCAGTACTTC 16 TRBJ2-7 TRBV7-9 NA TRBD2
CASSLISYEQYF TGTGCCAGCAGTCTCATCTCCTACGAGCAGTACTTC 12 TRBJ2-7 TRBV28 NA NA
CASSDGVHEQYF TGCGCCAGCAGTGATGGGGTACACGAGCAGTACTTC 12 TRBJ2-7 TRBV10-1 NA NA
CASLPRGLAGGPSTDTQYF TGTGCCAGCCTCCCTCGTGGCCTAGCGGGAGGGCCGAGCACAGATACGCAGTATTTT 19 TRBJ2-3 TRBV28 NA TRBD2
CASCTGIYEQYF TGTGCCAGCTGTACAGGGATCTACGAGCAGTACTTC 12 TRBJ2-7 TRBV5-8 NA NA
CASSFRTSGSRDTGELFF TGTGCCAGCAGCTTTAGGACTAGCGGGAGTAGGGACACCGGGGAGCTGTTTTTT 18 TRBJ2-2 TRBV7-6 NA TRBD2
CASSLGRHNEQFF TGTGCCAGCAGTTTAGGCAGGCACAATGAGCAGTTCTTC 13 TRBJ2-1 TRBV27 NA NA
CASSLRLAGESGTDTQYF TGCGCCAGCAGCTTGCGACTAGCGGGAGAGTCTGGTACAGATACGCAGTATTTT 18 TRBJ2-3 TRBV5-1 NA TRBD2
CASSFPDSYNEQFF TGTGCCAGCAGTTTCCCGGACAGTTACAATGAGCAGTTCTTC 14 TRBJ2-1 TRBV28 NA NA
CASSQRAYPYGYTF TGTGCCAGCAGCCAGAGGGCCTACCCCTATGGCTACACCTTC 14 TRBJ1-2 TRBV13 NA NA
CASSPTTSSYEQYF TGTGCCAGCAGCCCCACCACTTCCTCCTACGAGCAGTACTTC 14 TRBJ2-7 TRBV7-9 NA NA